The subject of this entry is one T cell receptor beta chain. This sample was taken from a study of T-cell reconstitution after alpha-beta-depleted transplantation in children. This sample's TCRbeta library carried unique molecular identifier barcodes. A single record per CDR3 protein comes from TCRdb applying MiXCR to the PCR reads. The sample has about 610,000 distinct CDR3 sequences, roughly a tenth seen once. V trimming: 5 bases; J trimming: 6 bases; junction bases outside the gene matches: 9. Per the germline V gene, CDR1 is SGHTA and CDR2 is FQGNSA. CDR3 length: 17 residues. The genes are TRBV7-2 and TRBJ2-2; the match to TRBD2 covers 13 bases. The sequences come from PBMCs from the stem cell graft donor, collected from the stem cell graft. The clonotype originates from a human donor who donated a stem cell graft to a child with acute myeloid leukemia. The CDR3 reads CASSASGLAGAAGELFF. CDR3 in DNA: TGTGCCAGCAGCGCCTCAGGACTAGCGGGAGCTGCCGGGGAGCTGTTTTTT. The full variable domain, in which reference TRBV7-2 and TRBJ2-2 provide the parts outside the CDR3, is GAGVSQSPSNKVTEKGKDVELRCDPISGHTALYWYRQSLGQGLEFLIYFQGNSAPDKSGLPSDRFSAERTGGSVSTLTIQRTQQEDSAVYLCASSASGLAGAAGELFFGEGSRLTVL.